Ten or more counts support the clone carrying this T cell receptor beta chain. The trim removed 8 bases at V and 5 bases at J, leaving 2 bases unmatched. CDR1 and CDR2 (germline): SGHTA, FQGTGA. CDR3 length: 12 amino acids. Time point defined: pre-sensitization, week 0. Treatment here: therapeutic diphenylcyclopropenone sensitization with weekly scalp DPC. The sample comes from a study of human T cells and chemical hapten exposure. MiXCR, run by TCRdb on the RACE reads, gives a single entry per CDR3 protein. The sample records about 290,000 distinct CDR3 sequences, 7.5% to 8% being singletons. This clonotype originated in a man between 18 and 29 years old with alopecia areata. Some clones in this sample may be carry-over from other donors' samples. The specimen comprised whole blood, sampled in connection with sensitization to the hapten diphenylcyclopropenone (DPC). The chain uses TRBV7-3 and TRBJ2-1; 8 nucleotides align to TRBD1. CDR3 in amino acids: CASQGANNEQFF. CDR3 sequence (DNA): TGTGCCAGCCAGGGGGCGAACAATGAGCAGTTCTTC.